By share, the clone carrying this T cell receptor beta chain counts as medium-sized. This sample is part of a study of T cell changes during pregnancy in multiple sclerosis. Libraries were prepared by immunoSEQ multiplex PCR; TCRdb keeps only in-frame clonotypes and omits some of them. The data contain around 40,000 clones, about nine tenths of them singletons. The CDR3 runs to 17 residues. CDR1 MRHNA and CDR2 SNTAGT come from the germline V gene. V dropped 3 bases and J dropped 6; count of bases not matched to a gene: 11. This sample comprised CD8+ T cells from peripheral blood mononuclear cells, obtained in the second trimester of pregnancy. The TCR originated in a female donor with multiple sclerosis, enrolled in a pregnancy study. The rearrangement links TRBV6-4 to TRBJ2-1; 10 positions agree with TRBD1. CDR3 sequence: CASSDSLPGQGTNEQFF. CDR3 DNA: TGTGCCAGCAGTGATTCCCTACCGGGACAGGGGACCAATGAGCAGTTCTTC.